This T cell receptor beta chain was found in a study of shared clonotypes between healthy human individuals (dated by TCRdb to 2020 to 2022). Study-level background: The cohort comprised a couple of women and three men aged 18 to 49 years. For each donor, three plates each were used for CD4 naive and CD4 memory, two plates were used for CD8 naive, and one plate was used for CD8 memory. To estimate repertoire size and how much clonotypes are shared between individuals, the study performed deep sequencing of blood TCR repertoires from a handful of healthy adults. Different laboratories and diverse techniques were used to prepare libraries and sequence TCR repertoires, to increase sequencing depth and limit assay-specific biases. Between about 0.9 and 8.9 billion PBMCs per donor were obtained by leukapheresis.

Healthy HIV-negative adults with no recently reported acute infections or vaccinations were included as donors. Only Caucasian adults living in Nashville, Tennessee, USA were represented among the donors. The CD8 memory samples were a combination of magnetically selected CD45RO+ cells and CCR7-negative CD45RA+ effector memory (TemRA) cells. Blood was collected by leukapheresis, and PBMCs were isolated by Ficoll-Histopaque density gradient centrifugation and then cryopreserved in liquid nitrogen vapor phase. Analytical flow cytometry was used to check the purity and quantity of each magnetically sorted T cell population. From each sorted fraction, genomic DNA was isolated and quantified by UV absorbance on a Nanodrop 2000c. The CDR3 starts with the cysteine, ends with the phenylalanine, and has 13 residues. The read is trimmed to its CDR3 DNA, 39 bases read in frame from base 1. Details on this clone: There is no known antigen for this receptor. The record has no base qualities; no much larger clone is one base away.

Using the deep immunoSEQ assay, multiplex PCR amplified TCR CDR3 regions from genomic DNA. For each cell subset, the extracted genomic DNA was distributed evenly across all wells of several immunoSEQ 96-well plates, and each plate served as one replicate. For sorted subsets, 150 to 200 ng genomic DNA, equal to tens of thousands of T cell genomes, was loaded into each replicate PCR. The purified libraries were quantified using a Qubit 3.0 fluorometer, sized with a Bioanalyzer 2100, and then quantified again using the KAPA Library Quantification kit. A separate single-read 150-cycle Illumina NextSeq 550 flow cell was used to sequence each immunoSEQ 96-well plate. Under the source paper's analysis protocol: Because only junctional sequences without quality scores were contained in the immunoSEQ output, filtering matching that applied to full-length reads could not be performed. To assign V/J genes and CDR3, sequences were annotated against IMGT germline references using PyIR, a Python wrapper for IgBLAST v1.9. Reads with weak V/J assignments (E-value above 1e-6), missing CDR3, stop codons, out-of-frame junctions, or ambiguous translated residues were removed. V3J clonotypes were defined as sequences sharing the same inferred V gene, J gene, and CDR3 amino acid sequence. Percentage overlap between repertoires was computed as shared unique clonotypes divided by the size of the smaller repertoire. RTK rarefaction, the Chao1 estimator, and Recon v2.1 estimates of unobserved clonotypes were used to assess repertoire richness. For all TCRbeta clonotypes obtained by the gDNA method from a few donors, generation probabilities were computed with OLGA. What TCRdb holds here is the immuneACCESS table cut down to in-frame rearrangements. Part of the clones is not present; checked against another copy, under half of the missing clones reflect an unresolved V gene, and the others are unexplained. V and J calls plus clone size are reproduced from that table; the DNA served to infer D and trimming. The sample data list 95,000 to 120,000 clones, and around two thirds of these were observed just once. Around 25% of the sample is taken by the ten largest.

Paper-wide results and their limitations: Sampling was restricted to blood, and TCR repertoires in tissues likely differ from the TCR repertoires found in blood. The genetic and exposure-history diversity represented was limited by the small number of donors. Incomplete sequencing was indicated by rarefaction of sorted-subset datasets, despite the large sequencing depth. Compared with non-shared clonotypes, the clonotypes found in all four sorted-subset donors had higher generation probabilities. Around 5.4% of naive CD4, roughly 3.6% of naive CD8, roughly 2.4% of memory CD4, and less than 0.45% of memory CD8 clonotypes were shared across a few donors. Pairwise subsampling led to the expectation that sequencing depth would affect the degree of clonotype sharing among donors. Naive subsets generally had larger estimated clonotype richness than memory subsets.

Sequenced sample: memory CD8+ T cells sorted from blood. In the paper's terms, the cell subset or site label means: CD45RO+ cells pooled with CCR7-negative TemRA cells. The rearrangement combines TRBV21-1 with TRBJ2-1; the table calls TRBD2, which could not be checked here. TRBV21-1 represents a pseudogene. The clonotype comes from a woman aged 25-40 years in good health. Here the CDR3 is given as CASSKRRGPEQFF. The nucleotide sequence reads TGTGCCAGCAGCAAACGAAGAGGGCCTGAGCAGTTCTTC.